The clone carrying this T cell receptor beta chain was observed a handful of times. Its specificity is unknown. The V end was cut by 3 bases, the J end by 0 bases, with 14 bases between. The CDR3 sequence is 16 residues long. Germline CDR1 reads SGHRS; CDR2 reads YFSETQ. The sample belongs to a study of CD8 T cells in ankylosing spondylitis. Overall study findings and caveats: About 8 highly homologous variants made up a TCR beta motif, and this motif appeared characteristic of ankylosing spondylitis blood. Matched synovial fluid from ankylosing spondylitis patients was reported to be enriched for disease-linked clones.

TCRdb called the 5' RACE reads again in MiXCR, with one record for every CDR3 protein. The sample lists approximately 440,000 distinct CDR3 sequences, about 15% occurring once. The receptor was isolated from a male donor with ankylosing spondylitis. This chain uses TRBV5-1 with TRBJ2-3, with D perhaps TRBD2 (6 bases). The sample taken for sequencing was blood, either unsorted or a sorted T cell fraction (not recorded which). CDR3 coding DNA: TGCGCCAGCAGCTCGATGGGACTCCATAGCACAGATACGCAGTATTTT. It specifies CASSSMGLHSTDTQYF.